The sequence of this TCR beta chain was determined in a study of tumor-infiltrating lymphocytes in glioblastoma multiforme. TCR beta libraries were built from RNA through three nested multiplex PCR rounds using modified ARM-PCR. A C-beta primer primed TCRB cDNA from approximately 0.5 ug RNA. MiXCR, run by TCRdb on the multiplex PCR reads, gives a single entry per CDR3 protein. The sample lists around 15,000 distinct CDR3 sequences; about 69% were seen once. General study results and limits: Detected clone frequencies may not reflect cell counts, being RNA-based. Functional subtype sorting of these T cells was not performed.

The CDR3 contains 14 residues. The germline V gene encodes CDR1 DFQATT and CDR2 SNEGSKA (reference sequence). Only one count was recorded for this clonotype. Its target is unknown. The junction departs from germline at one end; a sequencing error may be responsible. The J gene is TRBJ1-2, the V gene TRBV20-1; 7 bases map to TRBD1. The clonotype was recovered from a male donor with glioblastoma. The sequenced material came from brain tumor tissue. This chain's CDR3 is CSVRRDSFNYGHTF. Written as DNA, the CDR3 is TGCAGTGTTAGGAGGGACAGTTTTAACTATGGCCACACCTTC.